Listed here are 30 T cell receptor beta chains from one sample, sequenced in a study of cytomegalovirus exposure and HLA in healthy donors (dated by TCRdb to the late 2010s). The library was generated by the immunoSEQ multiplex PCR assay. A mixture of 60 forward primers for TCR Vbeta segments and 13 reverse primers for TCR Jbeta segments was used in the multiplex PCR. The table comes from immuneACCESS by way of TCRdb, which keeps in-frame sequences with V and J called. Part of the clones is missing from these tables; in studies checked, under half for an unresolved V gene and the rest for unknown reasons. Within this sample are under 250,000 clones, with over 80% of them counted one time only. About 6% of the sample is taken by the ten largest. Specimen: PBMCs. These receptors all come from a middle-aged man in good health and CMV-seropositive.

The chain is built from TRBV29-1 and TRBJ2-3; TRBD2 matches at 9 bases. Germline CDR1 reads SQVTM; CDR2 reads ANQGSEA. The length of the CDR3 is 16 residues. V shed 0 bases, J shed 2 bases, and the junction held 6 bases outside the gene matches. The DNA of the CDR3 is TGCAGCGTTGAAGAAAGGAGACTAGCGGACACAGATACGCAGTATTTT. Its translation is CSVEERRLADTDTQYF.

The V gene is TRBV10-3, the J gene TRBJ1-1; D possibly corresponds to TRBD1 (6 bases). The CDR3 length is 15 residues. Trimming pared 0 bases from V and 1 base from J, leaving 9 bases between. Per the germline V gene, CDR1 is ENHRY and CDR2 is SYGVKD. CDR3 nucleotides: TGTGCCATCAGTGAGTCGGACAGCAGGAACACTGAAGCTTTCTTT. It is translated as CAISESDSRNTEAFF.

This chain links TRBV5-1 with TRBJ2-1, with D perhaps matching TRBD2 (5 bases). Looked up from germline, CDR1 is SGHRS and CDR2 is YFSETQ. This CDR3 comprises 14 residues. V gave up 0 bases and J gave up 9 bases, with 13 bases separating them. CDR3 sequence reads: CASSLDTGKGEQFF. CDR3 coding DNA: TGCGCCAGCAGCTTGGATACGGGAAAGGGTGAGCAGTTCTTC. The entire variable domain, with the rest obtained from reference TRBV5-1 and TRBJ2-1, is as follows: KAGVTQTPRYLIKTRGQQVTLSCSPISGHRSVSWYQQTPGQGLQFLFEYFSETQRNKGNFPGRFSGRQFSNSRSEMNVSTLELGDSALYLCASSLDTGKGEQFFGPGTRLTVL.

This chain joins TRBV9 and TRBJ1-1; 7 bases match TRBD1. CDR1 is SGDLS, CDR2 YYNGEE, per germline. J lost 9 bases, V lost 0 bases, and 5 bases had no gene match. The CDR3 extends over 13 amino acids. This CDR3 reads CASSVGDRTQAFF. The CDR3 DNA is TGTGCCAGCAGCGTAGGGGACAGAACCCAAGCTTTCTTT. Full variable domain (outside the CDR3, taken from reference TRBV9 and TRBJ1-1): DSGVTQTPKHLITATGQRVTLRCSPRSGDLSVYWYQQSLDQGLQFLIQYYNGEERAKGNILERFSAQQFPDLHSELNLSSLELGDSALYFCASSVGDRTQAFFGQGTRLTVV.

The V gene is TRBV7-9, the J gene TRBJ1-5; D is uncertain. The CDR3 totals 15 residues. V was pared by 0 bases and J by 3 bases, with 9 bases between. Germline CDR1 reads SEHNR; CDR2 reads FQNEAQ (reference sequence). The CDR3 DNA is TGTGCCAGCAGCTTAGCCTCGGGAATCAATCAGCCCCAGCATTTT. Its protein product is CASSLASGINQPQHF.

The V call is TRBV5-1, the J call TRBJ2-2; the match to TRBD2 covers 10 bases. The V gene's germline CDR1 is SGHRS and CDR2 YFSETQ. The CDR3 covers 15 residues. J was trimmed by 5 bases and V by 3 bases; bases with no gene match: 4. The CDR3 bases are TGCGCCAGCAGCTACCTAGCGGGAGAAACCGGGGAGCTGTTTTTT. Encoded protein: CASSYLAGETGELFF.

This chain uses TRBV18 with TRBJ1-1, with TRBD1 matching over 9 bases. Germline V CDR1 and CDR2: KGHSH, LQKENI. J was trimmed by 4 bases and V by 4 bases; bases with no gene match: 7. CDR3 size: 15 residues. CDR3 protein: CASSLSDRGGTEAFF. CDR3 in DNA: TGTGCCAGCTCACTATCGGACAGGGGCGGCACTGAAGCTTTCTTT.

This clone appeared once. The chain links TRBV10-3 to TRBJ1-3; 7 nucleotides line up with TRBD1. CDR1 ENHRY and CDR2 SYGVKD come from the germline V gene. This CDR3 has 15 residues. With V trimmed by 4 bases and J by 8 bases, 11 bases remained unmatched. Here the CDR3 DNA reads TGTGCCATCAGTGGGAAGACAGGGCTCGCGGACACCATATATTTT. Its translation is CAISGKTGLADTIYF.

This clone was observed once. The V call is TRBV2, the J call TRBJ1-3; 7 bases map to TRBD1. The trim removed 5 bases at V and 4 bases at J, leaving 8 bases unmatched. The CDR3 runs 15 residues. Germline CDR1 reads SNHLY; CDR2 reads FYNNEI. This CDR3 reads CASSNDRVVGNTIYF. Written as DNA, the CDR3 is TGTGCCAGCAGTAACGACAGGGTTGTCGGAAACACCATATATTTT.

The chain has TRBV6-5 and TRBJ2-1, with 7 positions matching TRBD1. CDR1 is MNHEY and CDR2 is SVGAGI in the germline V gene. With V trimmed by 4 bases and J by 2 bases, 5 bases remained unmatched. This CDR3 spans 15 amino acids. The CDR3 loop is CASSSTGSTYNEQFF. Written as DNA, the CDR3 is TGTGCCAGCAGTTCGACAGGGAGCACCTACAATGAGCAGTTCTTC.

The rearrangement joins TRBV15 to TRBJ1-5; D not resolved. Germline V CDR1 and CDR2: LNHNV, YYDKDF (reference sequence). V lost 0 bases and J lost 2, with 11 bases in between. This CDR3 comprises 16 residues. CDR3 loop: CATSRDRGLGNQPQHF. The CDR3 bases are TGTGCCACCAGCAGAGATCGGGGTCTGGGCAATCAGCCCCAGCATTTT.

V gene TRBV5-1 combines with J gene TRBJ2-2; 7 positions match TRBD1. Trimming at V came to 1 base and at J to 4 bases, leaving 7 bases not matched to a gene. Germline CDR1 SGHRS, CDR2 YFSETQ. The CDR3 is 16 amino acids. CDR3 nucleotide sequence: TGCGCCAGCAGCTTGAAGAAGGGACAGTTCACCGGGGAGCTGTTTTTT. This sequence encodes CASSLKKGQFTGELFF.

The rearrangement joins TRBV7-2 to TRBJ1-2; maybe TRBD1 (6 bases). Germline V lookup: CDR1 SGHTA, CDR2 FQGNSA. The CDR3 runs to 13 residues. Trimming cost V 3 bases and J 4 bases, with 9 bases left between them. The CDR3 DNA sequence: TGTGCCAGCAGCTTGGACAGCCTCTATGGCTACACCTTC. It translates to CASSLDSLYGYTF.

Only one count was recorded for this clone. CDR3 DNA: TGTGCCAGCAGTTCGACAGGGGAAGAGGAAAAACTGTTTTTT. Translated: CASSSTGEEEKLFF. This chain links TRBV6-1 with TRBJ1-4, with 8 nucleotides matching TRBD1. With V trimmed by 5 bases and J by 8 bases, 7 bases remained unmatched. This CDR3 is 14 amino acids long. The germline V gene has CDR1 MNHNS and CDR2 SASEGT.

Here the CDR3 reads CASSSGQGKQPQHF. For the CDR3, the DNA is TGTGCCAGCAGCTCAGGACAGGGAAAGCAGCCCCAGCATTTT. The chain uses TRBV11-2 and TRBJ1-5; 8 bases fit TRBD1. This CDR3 has 14 residues. Trimming at V came to 4 bases and at J to 7 bases, leaving 6 bases not matched to a gene. CDR1 is SGHAT, CDR2 FQNNGV, per germline. Variable domain in full (rest from reference TRBV11-2 and TRBJ1-5): EAGVAQSPRYKIIEKRQSVAFWCNPISGHATLYWYQQILGQGPKLLIQFQNNGVVDDSQLPKDRFSAERLKGVDSTLKIQPAKLEDSAVYLCASSSGQGKQPQHFGDGTRLSIL.

The CDR3 DNA reads as TGCGCCAGCAGCCAAGATCCTAGAAACGTTAAACCCGATGAGCAGTTCTTC. It is translated as CASSQDPRNVKPDEQFF. This sequence joins TRBV4-1 and TRBJ2-1; no definite D call. Germline CDR1 and CDR2: MGHRA and YSYEKL. The CDR3 consists of 17 residues. Trimming pared 0 bases from V and 8 bases from J, leaving 20 bases between.

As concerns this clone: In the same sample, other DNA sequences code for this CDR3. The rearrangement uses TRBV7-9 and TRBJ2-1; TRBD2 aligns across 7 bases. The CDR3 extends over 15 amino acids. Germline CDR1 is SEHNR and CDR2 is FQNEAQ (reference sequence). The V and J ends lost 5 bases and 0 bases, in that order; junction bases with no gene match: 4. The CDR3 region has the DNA TGTGCCAGCAGCCCTAGCGGTAGCTCCTACAATGAGCAGTTCTTC. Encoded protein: CASSPSGSSYNEQFF.

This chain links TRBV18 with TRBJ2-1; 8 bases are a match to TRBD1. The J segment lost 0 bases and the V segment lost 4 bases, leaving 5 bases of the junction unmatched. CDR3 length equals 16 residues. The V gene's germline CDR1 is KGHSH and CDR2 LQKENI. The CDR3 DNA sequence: TGTGCCAGCTCACTGACAGGGGCCTTCTCCTACAATGAGCAGTTCTTC. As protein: CASSLTGAFSYNEQFF.

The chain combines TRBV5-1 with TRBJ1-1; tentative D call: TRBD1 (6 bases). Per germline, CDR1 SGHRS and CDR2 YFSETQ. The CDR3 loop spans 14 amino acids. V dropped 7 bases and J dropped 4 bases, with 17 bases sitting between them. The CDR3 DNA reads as TGCGCCAGCTCGGGGGGGGGCGCGAGCACTGAAGCTTTCTTT. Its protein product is CASSGGGASTEAFF.

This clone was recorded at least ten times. CDR3 loop: CASRVTGGTEAFF. The CDR3 DNA sequence: TGTGCCAGTAGGGTTACAGGGGGCACTGAAGCTTTCTTT. The chain links TRBV19 to TRBJ1-1, with 8 bases aligning to TRBD1. This CDR3 comprises 13 residues. The J segment lost 4 bases and the V segment lost 6 bases, leaving 4 bases of the junction unmatched. The V gene's germline CDR1 is LNHDA and CDR2 SQIVND (reference sequence). Full variable domain (rest looked up from reference TRBV19 and TRBJ1-1): DGGITQSPKYLFRKEGQNVTLSCEQNLNHDAMYWYRQDPGQGLRLIYYSQIVNDFQKGDIAEGYSVSREKKESFPLTVTSAQKNPTAFYLCASRVTGGTEAFFGQGTRLTVV.

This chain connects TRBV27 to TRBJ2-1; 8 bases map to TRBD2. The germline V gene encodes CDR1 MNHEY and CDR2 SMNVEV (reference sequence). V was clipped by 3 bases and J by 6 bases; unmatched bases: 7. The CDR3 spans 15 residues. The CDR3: CASSFVAGLLNEQFF. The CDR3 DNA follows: TGTGCCAGCAGTTTCGTAGCGGGACTTCTCAATGAGCAGTTCTTC.

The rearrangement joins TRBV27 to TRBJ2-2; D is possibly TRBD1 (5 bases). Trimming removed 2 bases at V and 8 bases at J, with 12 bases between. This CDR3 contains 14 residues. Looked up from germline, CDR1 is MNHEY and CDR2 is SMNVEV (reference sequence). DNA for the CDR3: TGTGCCAGCAGTTTAAGGGGCGTAGGGGGGGAGCTGTTTTTT. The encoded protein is CASSLRGVGGELFF.

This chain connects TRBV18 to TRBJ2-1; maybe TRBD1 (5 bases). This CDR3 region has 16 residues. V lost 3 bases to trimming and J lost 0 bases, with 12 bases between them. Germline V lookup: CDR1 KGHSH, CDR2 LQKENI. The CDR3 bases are TGTGCCAGCTCACCTCCGACAGCGAGCTCCTACAATGAGCAGTTCTTC. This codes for CASSPPTASSYNEQFF. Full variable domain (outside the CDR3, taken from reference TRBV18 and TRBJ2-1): NAGVMQNPRHLVRRRGQEARLRCSPMKGHSHVYWYRQLPEEGLKFMVYLQKENIIDESGMPKERFSAEFPKEGPSILRIQQVVRGDSAAYFCASSPPTASSYNEQFFGPGTRLTVL.

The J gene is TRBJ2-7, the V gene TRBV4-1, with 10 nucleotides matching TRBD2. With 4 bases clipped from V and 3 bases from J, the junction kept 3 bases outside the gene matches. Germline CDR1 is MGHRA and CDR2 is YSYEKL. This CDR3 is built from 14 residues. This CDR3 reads CASSPRLAGYEQYF. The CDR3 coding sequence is TGCGCCAGCAGCCCTAGACTAGCGGGCTACGAGCAGTACTTC.

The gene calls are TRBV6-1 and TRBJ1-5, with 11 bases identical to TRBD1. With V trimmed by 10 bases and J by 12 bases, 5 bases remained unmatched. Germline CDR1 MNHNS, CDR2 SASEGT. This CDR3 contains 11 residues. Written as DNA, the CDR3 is TGTGCCACGGACAGGGGGCAATTCCAGCATTTT. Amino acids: CATDRGQFQHF.

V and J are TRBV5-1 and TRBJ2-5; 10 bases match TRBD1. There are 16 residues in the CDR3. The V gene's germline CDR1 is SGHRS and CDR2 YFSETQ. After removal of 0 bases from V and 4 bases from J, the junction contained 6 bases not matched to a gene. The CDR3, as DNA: TGCGCCAGCAGCTTGGGATCCGGGACAGGGGTAGAGACCCAGTACTTC. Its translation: CASSLGSGTGVETQYF.

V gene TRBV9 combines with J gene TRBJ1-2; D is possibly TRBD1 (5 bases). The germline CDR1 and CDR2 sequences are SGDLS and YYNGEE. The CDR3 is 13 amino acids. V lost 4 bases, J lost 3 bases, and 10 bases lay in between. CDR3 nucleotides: TGTGCCAGCAGCCCCCCGGGGGACTATGGCTACACCTTC. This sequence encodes CASSPPGDYGYTF.

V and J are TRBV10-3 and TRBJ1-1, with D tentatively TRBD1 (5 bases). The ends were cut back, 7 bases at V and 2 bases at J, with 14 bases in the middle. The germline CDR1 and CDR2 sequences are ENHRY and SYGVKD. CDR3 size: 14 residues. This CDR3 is CAITEVQGNTEAFF. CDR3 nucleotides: TGTGCCATCACCGAGGTGCAGGGCAACACTGAAGCTTTCTTT.

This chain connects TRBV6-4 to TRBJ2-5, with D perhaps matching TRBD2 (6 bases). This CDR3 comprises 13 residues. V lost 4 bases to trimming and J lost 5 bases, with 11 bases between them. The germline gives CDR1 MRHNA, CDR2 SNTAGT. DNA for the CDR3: TGTGCCAGCAGTGTAGCCGGAGGGGAGACCCAGTACTTC. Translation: CASSVAGGETQYF.

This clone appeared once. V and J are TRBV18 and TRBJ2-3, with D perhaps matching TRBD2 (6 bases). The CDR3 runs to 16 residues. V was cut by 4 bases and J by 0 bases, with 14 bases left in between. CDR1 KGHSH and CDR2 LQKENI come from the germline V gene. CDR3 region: CASSQPSAGSTDTQYF. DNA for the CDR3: TGTGCCAGCTCACAACCCTCGGCGGGAAGCACAGATACGCAGTATTTT.